The rows below give T cell receptor beta chains drawn from one sample of a study of blood T cell repertoires in COVID-19. The protocol was immunoSEQ multiplex PCR, while the TCRdb copy is restricted to in-frame clones and leaves out a portion. Among about 210,000 clones, 80% were seen once, and the ten largest hold about 6.3%. Sequencing was performed on peripheral blood. These receptor sequences come from a man in his fifties or sixties with acute or convalescent COVID-19. CDR3s include the opening cysteine and the closing phenylalanine or tryptophan. A D gene is named only where the DNA matches it firmly. Part of the rows lack a size; the others show once, few, many or a class for expanded clones.

D gene: .; clone size: .; V gene: TRBV6-5; J gene: TRBJ1-1; CDR3 protein: CASSYQFPGNTEAFF; CDR3 DNA: TGTGCCAGCAGTTACCAATTTCCGGGGAACACTGAAGCTTTCTTT
D gene: TRBD1; clone size: .; V gene: TRBV9; J gene: TRBJ1-3; CDR3 protein: CASSVAQGRNTIYF; CDR3 DNA: TGTGCCAGCAGCGTAGCACAGGGGCGAAACACCATATATTTT
D gene: TRBD2; clone size: .; V gene: TRBV2; J gene: TRBJ2-1; CDR3 protein: CASSELAGGHNEQFF; CDR3 DNA: TGTGCCAGCAGTGAACTAGCGGGGGGACACAATGAGCAGTTCTTC
D gene: TRBD1; clone size: many; V gene: TRBV6-2/TRBV6-3; J gene: TRBJ1-5; CDR3 protein: CASSYQVEQGALDSNQPQHF; CDR3 DNA: TGTGCCAGCAGTTACCAGGTCGAGCAGGGGGCGCTTGATAGCAATCAGCCCCAGCATTTT
D gene: TRBD1; clone size: .; V gene: TRBV7-2; J gene: TRBJ1-3; CDR3 protein: CASSLARSYRGDTIYF; CDR3 DNA: TGTGCCAGCAGCTTAGCGCGCAGTTACAGGGGGGACACCATATATTTT
D gene: TRBD2; clone size: .; V gene: TRBV7-3; J gene: TRBJ2-3; CDR3 protein: CASSSNLLAGQRTDTQYF; CDR3 DNA: TGTGCCAGCAGCTCCAACCTCCTAGCGGGCCAGCGCACAGATACGCAGTATTTT
D gene: .; clone size: .; V gene: TRBV12-3/TRBV12-4; J gene: TRBJ1-1; CDR3 protein: CAISRVTEAFF; CDR3 DNA: TGTGCCATTTCCAGGGTCACTGAAGCTTTCTTT
D gene: .; clone size: .; V gene: TRBV3-1/TRBV3-2; J gene: TRBJ1-3; CDR3 protein: CASSRHEGGNTIYF; CDR3 DNA: TGTGCCAGCAGCCGACACGAGGGTGGAAACACCATATATTTT
D gene: TRBD1; clone size: .; V gene: TRBV19; J gene: TRBJ2-3; CDR3 protein: CASSKQGGNTQYF; CDR3 DNA: TGTGCCAGTAGTAAACAGGGGGGAAATACGCAGTATTTT
D gene: TRBD2; clone size: .; V gene: TRBV29-1; J gene: TRBJ2-1; CDR3 protein: CSVEVGPGGGHNEQFF; CDR3 DNA: TGCAGCGTTGAAGTGGGGCCTGGGGGAGGGCACAATGAGCAGTTCTTC
D gene: .; clone size: .; V gene: TRBV12-5; J gene: TRBJ1-2; CDR3 protein: CASGDPETGAVIYGYTF; CDR3 DNA: TGTGCTAGTGGAGATCCTGAGACAGGAGCGGTTATCTATGGCTACACCTTC
D gene: TRBD2; clone size: .; V gene: TRBV5-6; J gene: TRBJ2-3; CDR3 protein: CASSPTGLAGTDTQYF; CDR3 DNA: TGTGCCAGCAGCCCAACCGGGCTAGCGGGCACAGATACGCAGTATTTT
D gene: TRBD1; clone size: .; V gene: TRBV4-2; J gene: TRBJ1-4; CDR3 protein: CASSPGDSDEKLFF; CDR3 DNA: TGTGCCAGCAGCCCAGGGGACAGTGATGAAAAACTGTTTTTT
D gene: .; clone size: .; V gene: TRBV5-4; J gene: TRBJ1-2; CDR3 protein: CASSSGRLMGDYGYTF; CDR3 DNA: TGTGCCAGCAGCTCCGGCCGGTTGATGGGAGACTATGGCTACACCTTC
D gene: .; clone size: .; V gene: TRBV12-3/TRBV12-4; J gene: TRBJ1-4; CDR3 protein: CASRGADREKLFF; CDR3 DNA: TGTGCCAGCAGAGGGGCAGATCGGGAAAAACTGTTTTTT
D gene: .; clone size: .; V gene: TRBV6-1; J gene: TRBJ1-6; CDR3 protein: CASSEPLSGRALNNSPLHF; CDR3 DNA: TGTGCCAGCAGTGAACCCCTTAGCGGCAGGGCTCTAAATAATTCACCCCTCCACTTT
D gene: TRBD2; clone size: .; V gene: TRBV3-1/TRBV3-2; J gene: TRBJ2-7; CDR3 protein: CASSAGGGSEQYF; CDR3 DNA: TGTGCCAGCAGCGCTGGGGGGGGGAGCGAGCAGTACTTC
D gene: TRBD1; clone size: .; V gene: TRBV6-5; J gene: TRBJ1-6; CDR3 protein: CASRGPDRDNSPLHF; CDR3 DNA: TGTGCCAGCAGGGGGCCAGACAGGGATAATTCACCCCTCCACTTT
D gene: TRBD1; clone size: .; V gene: TRBV19; J gene: TRBJ1-5; CDR3 protein: CASHQHRGYSNQPQHF; CDR3 DNA: TGTGCCAGTCACCAGCACAGGGGGTATAGCAATCAGCCCCAGCATTTT
D gene: .; clone size: .; V gene: TRBV4-3; J gene: TRBJ1-1; CDR3 protein: CASSQDMSRGYEAFF; CDR3 DNA: TGCGCCAGCAGCCAAGATATGTCCAGGGGCTATGAAGCTTTCTTT
D gene: TRBD2; clone size: .; V gene: TRBV19; J gene: TRBJ2-5; CDR3 protein: CASRGTSGLWETQYF; CDR3 DNA: TGTGCCAGTAGAGGGACTAGCGGGTTGTGGGAGACCCAGTACTTC
D gene: TRBD1; clone size: .; V gene: TRBV18; J gene: TRBJ2-7; CDR3 protein: CASRSDRESTYEQYF; CDR3 DNA: TGTGCCAGCCGAAGTGACAGGGAATCGACCTACGAGCAGTACTTC
D gene: .; clone size: .; V gene: TRBV5-6; J gene: TRBJ2-7; CDR3 protein: CASSYTGQSSYEQYF; CDR3 DNA: TGTGCCAGCAGCTACACCGGACAGAGCTCCTACGAGCAGTACTTC
D gene: .; clone size: .; V gene: TRBV2; J gene: TRBJ1-5; CDR3 protein: CASRYQGRVGNQPQHF; CDR3 DNA: TGTGCCAGCAGATATCAGGGGAGGGTAGGCAATCAGCCCCAGCATTTT
D gene: TRBD1; clone size: few; V gene: TRBV4-3; J gene: TRBJ2-7; CDR3 protein: CASSRDRGYEQYF; CDR3 DNA: TGCGCCAGCAGCCGGGACAGGGGTTACGAGCAGTACTTC
D gene: .; clone size: .; V gene: TRBV19; J gene: TRBJ2-7; CDR3 protein: CASSPRGYEQYF; CDR3 DNA: TGTGCCAGTAGTCCGAGGGGGTACGAGCAGTACTTC
D gene: TRBD2; clone size: .; V gene: TRBV2; J gene: TRBJ2-3; CDR3 protein: CAGGGSSSTDTQYF; CDR3 DNA: TGTGCCGGCGGGGGGTCCTCTAGCACAGATACGCAGTATTTT
D gene: TRBD1; clone size: .; V gene: TRBV12-5; J gene: TRBJ2-6; CDR3 protein: CASGTGTGSYSGANVLTF; CDR3 DNA: TGTGCTAGTGGTACCGGGACAGGGTCCTACTCTGGGGCCAACGTCCTGACTTTC
D gene: TRBD2; clone size: .; V gene: TRBV5-1; J gene: TRBJ2-1; CDR3 protein: CASSPDPGGPNEQFF; CDR3 DNA: TGCGCCAGCAGCCCGGACCCGGGGGGGCCAAATGAGCAGTTCTTC